One and the same sample provided the 13 T cell receptor beta chains below, sequenced in a study of blood T cells in healthy people across ages. Next came a second PCR, run for about 7 to 12 cycles, which used a sample-barcoded 5' primer along with a J-beta primer mix. TCRdb fed the 5' RACE reads into MiXCR, producing one record per CDR3 protein. The data show fewer than 900,000 distinct CDR3 sequences, roughly 40% seen once. Sequences were obtained from blood. Every receptor here comes from a man aged 18 to 29 in good health.

The rearrangement links TRBV6-2 or TRBV6-3 to TRBJ1-5, with D unresolved. The CDR3 extends over 17 amino acids. The germline CDR1 and CDR2 sequences are MNHEY and SVGEGT. V was clipped by 6 bases and J by 0 bases, with 18 bases between them. CDR3: CASRSTQGHFSNQPQHF. CDR3 coding DNA: TGTGCCAGCAGGTCCACTCAAGGCCATTTTAGCAATCAGCCCCAGCATTTT.

The rearrangement uses TRBV10-3 and TRBJ1-1; TRBD1 agrees at 10 bases. Germline lookup yields CDR1 ENHRY and CDR2 SYGVKD. The ends lost 4 bases at V and 5 bases at J; junction bases unmatched: 4. CDR3 length: 14 amino acids. The CDR3 DNA reads TGTGCCATCAGTGGACAGGGGGCGGGAACTGAAGCTTTCTTT. It codes for CAISGQGAGTEAFF.

This clonotype has a count of ten or more. The gene calls are TRBV20-1 and TRBJ2-7; a weak D match, TRBD2 (5 bases). Germline V CDR1 and CDR2: DFQATT, SNEGSKA (reference sequence). CDR3 length: 12 residues. With 0 bases removed from V and 7 bases from J, the gap between germline ends came to 10 bases. The CDR3 DNA reads as TGCAGTGCTAGAGATCGGATAGCGGAGCAGTACTTC. Translated, it gives CSARDRIAEQYF.

This clonotype was recorded many times. The J gene is TRBJ2-3, the V gene TRBV29-1; D is possibly TRBD1 (5 bases). Trimming shortened V by 3 bases and J by 5 bases, and 12 bases separated the two germline ends. The CDR3 has 13 residues. Germline V gene lookup returns CDR1 SQVTM and CDR2 ANQGSEA. CDR3 residues: CSVDPGPVDTQYF. CDR3 DNA: TGCAGCGTTGATCCAGGGCCGGTAGATACGCAGTATTTT.

This clonotype has a single count. Its ends do not fully match the called genes, so a read error is possible. This sequence joins TRBV20-1 and TRBJ2-7; the match to TRBD1 covers 7 bases. This CDR3 is 13 amino acids long. The germline V gene has CDR1 DFQATT and CDR2 SNEGSKA (reference sequence). This CDR3 reads CSTGRDSSYEQYF. CDR3 nucleotides: TGCAGTACTGGCCGGGACAGTTCCTACGAGCAGTACTTT.

The gene calls are TRBV21-1 and TRBJ2-5; no DNA check was done on the table's D call, TRBD2. TRBV21-1 corresponds to a pseudogene. This CDR3 spans 18 amino acids. CDR3 bases: TGTGCCAGCAGCAACTGTTCTAGCGGGAGGGGCTTCCAAGAGACCCAGTACTTC. It translates to CASSNCSSGRGFQETQYF.

In this sample, this clonotype turned up many times. This rearrangement joins TRBV20-1 to TRBJ2-7, with D possibly TRBD1 on 6 matching bases. This CDR3 is built from 12 residues. The germline V and J ends were trimmed by 3 bases and 6 bases, with 12 bases remaining between them. CDR1 is DFQATT and CDR2 is SNEGSKA in the germline V gene (reference sequence). CDR3 sequence (DNA): TGCAGTGCTAGTTCAGGGGAATCCGAGCAGTACTTC. Translated: CSASSGESEQYF.

This clonotype was detected a few times. This chain joins TRBV14 and TRBJ1-2, with a tentative D call TRBD1 (6 bases). CDR1 is SGHDN and CDR2 is FVKESK in the germline V gene. Trimming stripped 0 bases from V and 8 bases from J, with 13 bases between. This CDR3 is 14 amino acids long. The CDR3 here is CASSQDIQGEGYTF. CDR3 nucleotides: TGTGCCAGCAGCCAAGATATACAGGGAGAAGGCTACACCTTC.

This clonotype showed up many times. The V and J genes are TRBV7-2 and TRBJ2-1, with TRBD1 identical over 7 bases. Germline CDR1 and CDR2: SGHTA and FQGNSA. J lost 5 bases, V lost 1 base, and 5 bases had no gene match. The CDR3 covers 15 residues. CDR3 sequence (DNA): TGTGCCAGCAGCTTAGACGGGACAGTAAACAATGAGCAGTTCTTC. Encoded protein: CASSLDGTVNNEQFF.

This clonotype was detected only once. The germline gene is not matched at one end of the junction; a read error may be the cause. The V call is TRBV6-6, the J call TRBJ1-5; 7 nucleotides agree with TRBD1. This CDR3 contains 12 residues. Germline CDR1 reads MNHNY; CDR2 reads SVGAGI (reference sequence). The CDR3 nucleotides read TGTGCCACCAGGGACAGAGATCAGTCCCAGCATTTT. Amino acids: CATRDRDQSQHF.

This clonotype was observed a single time. V usage is TRBV7-9 and J usage is TRBJ1-2; TRBD1 is a possible D gene (6 bases). The CDR3 is 16 residues long. V was pared by 4 bases and J by 2 bases, with 17 bases between. In germline, CDR1 is SEHNR, CDR2 FQNEAQ (reference sequence). CDR3 in DNA: TGTGCCAGCAGCTCCCAAGAGGGGGATGCCAACTATGGCTACACCTTC. Protein product: CASSSQEGDANYGYTF.

This sequence joins TRBV5-1 and TRBJ2-1; TRBD1 matches 9 bases. CDR1 is SGHRS, CDR2 YFSETQ, per germline. V lost 7 bases, J lost 8 bases, and 13 bases stayed unmatched. This CDR3 has 15 residues. In DNA form, the CDR3 reads TGCGCCAGCCAGAGGGTCGGGACAGGGAACGATGAGCAGTTCTTC. This sequence encodes CASQRVGTGNDEQFF.

This clonotype was picked up a small number of times. The rearrangement uses TRBV20-1 and TRBJ1-2, with D maybe TRBD1 (6 bases). This CDR3 is 17 amino acids long. V lost 1 base and J 5 bases, leaving 23 bases between the germline ends. The germline CDR1 and CDR2 sequences are DFQATT and SNEGSKA (reference sequence). The CDR3 reads CSARVRGARERTYGYTF. CDR3 DNA: TGCAGTGCTAGAGTTAGGGGGGCGAGGGAAAGGACTTATGGCTACACCTTC.